This TCR beta chain is drawn from a study of T-cell memory formation after mild COVID-19 (dated by TCRdb to the early 2020s). Some background on the complete study: TCR sequence clusters from the two donors were found to be largely donor specific. T-cell clones expanding and contracting after mild COVID-19 in two donors were tracked by longitudinal TCRalpha and TCRbeta repertoire sequencing. Two young, previously healthy adult volunteers made up the cohort, one male and one female.

Broader findings and caveats from the paper: Some responding clones were detected in pre-infection memory, suggesting pre-existing cross-reactive memory T cells joined the SARS-CoV-2 response. Contracting CD4+ clones were found mainly in CM and EM memory subsets, while CD8+ clones were enriched in EMRA. SARS-CoV-2 specificity of the second-wave clones peaking on day 37 was not confirmed. Only a couple of mild cases were covered by the study, and larger cohorts that include severe cases with pre-infection samples were considered necessary. Clones that contracted from day 15 to 85 showed balanced CD4/CD8 phenotypes, whereas a second wave of clones that expanded from day 15 to 37 leaned towards CD4+.

The junction shows trimming of 6 bases on V and 3 bases on J, plus 11 bases between the germline ends. As encoded in the germline V gene (reference sequence), CDR1 is SEHNR while CDR2 is FQNEAQ. The CDR3 goes from the cysteine to the phenylalanine over 13 residues. Only the CDR3 region is kept as DNA, spanning 39 bases read in frame from base 1. Ficoll-Paque density gradient centrifugation was the method used to isolate PBMCs. This clonotype was detected only a few times. Its antigen specificity is not known. No base quality information exists; no much larger clone differs at one position. TCRdb lists the instrument as Illumina NovaSeq 6000. TCRalpha and TCRbeta cDNA libraries were constructed by 5'RACE with constant-segment primers, with sample barcodes and unique molecular identifiers being introduced. Trizol reagent was used to extract RNA from every sample. Libraries were amplified in two PCR steps, with a second sample barcode and Illumina TruSeq adapters added in the second step. Sequencing of the libraries was done on an Illumina NovaSeq, producing 2 x 150 bp paired-end reads. The paper's data handling went like this. Demultiplexing of reads and collapsing into UMI-guided consensus sequences were performed with migec v1.2.7. Using mixcr v2.1.11, the UMI consensuses were aligned to TRA and TRB V and J templates and assembled into clonotypes. Expanded or contracted clonotypes were those called significant by both edgeR and NoisET, with noise models trained on biological replicates. edgeR calls used a false discovery rate-adjusted p below 0.01 and a log2 fold-change threshold of 1. As an exploratory analysis of dynamics, PCA with hierarchical clustering was applied to max-normalized trajectories of the 1000 most abundant clonotypes. Separately sequenced CD4+ and CD8+ repertoires were used to assign the CD4 or CD8 phenotype of responding clones. In TCRdb, the public reads were trimmed at Q25 with fastp and aligned with MiXCR, with productive beta chains retained. Rows with one shared CDR3 protein collapse into an entry with the most common genes and DNA. The V and J calls here are based on TCRdb, not the publication. For this sample there are hundreds of thousands of distinct CDR3 sequences; roughly 18% appear just once. The ten largest clones represent around 12% of the sample.

Sequencing input: PBMCs or a T cell subset sorted from them (not recorded which). This receptor was obtained from an adult woman who had mild COVID-19 (a few samples of this study predate the infection). The sample titles of this study are shuffled in the database, so cell type and time point are left out; the donor was told from shared clones. The rearranged chain carries TRBV7-9 and TRBJ1-1, with TRBD1 perhaps the D gene, on 5 matching bases. The CDR3 has the sequence CASSSTAYTEAFF. In nucleotides, the sequence is TGTGCCAGCAGTTCGACAGCTTACACTGAAGCTTTCTTT. Reference TRBV7-9 and TRBJ1-1 proteins supply the regions before and after the CDR3; the full variable domain is: DTGVSQNPRHKITKRGQNVTFRCDPISEHNRLYWYRQTLGQGPEFLTYFQNEAQLEKSRLLSDRFSAERPKGSFSTLEIQRTEQGDSAMYLCASSSTAYTEAFFGQGTRLTVV.